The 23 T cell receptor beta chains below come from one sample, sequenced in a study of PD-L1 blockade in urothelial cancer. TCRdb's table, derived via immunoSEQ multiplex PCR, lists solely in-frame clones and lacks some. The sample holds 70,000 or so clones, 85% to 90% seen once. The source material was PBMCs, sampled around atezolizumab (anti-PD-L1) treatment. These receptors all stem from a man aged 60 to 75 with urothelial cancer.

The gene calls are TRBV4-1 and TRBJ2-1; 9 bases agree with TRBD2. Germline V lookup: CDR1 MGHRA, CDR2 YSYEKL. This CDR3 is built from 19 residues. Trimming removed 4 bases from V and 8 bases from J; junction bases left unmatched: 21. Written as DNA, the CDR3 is TGCGCCAGCAGCCCTCGAGGGGCTAGCGGGAACTTCCTGGTGGATGAGCAGTTCTTC. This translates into CASSPRGASGNFLVDEQFF.

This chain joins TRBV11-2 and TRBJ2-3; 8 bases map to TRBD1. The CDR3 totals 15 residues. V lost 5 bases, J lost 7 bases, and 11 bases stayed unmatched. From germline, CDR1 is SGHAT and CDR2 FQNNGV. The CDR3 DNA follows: TGTGCCAGCAGCATTAGGCGGCAGGGGGCAAATACGCAGTATTTT. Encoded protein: CASSIRRQGANTQYF.

The CDR3 DNA reads as TGTGCCAGCAACAGGGGGAATGAAAAACTGTTTTTT. Its translation is CASNRGNEKLFF. The chain uses TRBV28 and TRBJ1-4; 8 bases agree with TRBD1. Trimming took 7 bases from V and 5 from J; bases not matched to a gene: 0. Germline values: CDR1 MDHEN, CDR2 SYDVKM. The CDR3 is 12 amino acids.

This CDR3 is CASSYSARGPYEQYF. In nucleotides, the CDR3 is TGTGCCAGCAGTTACTCTGCCAGGGGACCCTACGAGCAGTACTTC. The chain is built from TRBV6-5 and TRBJ2-7, with a possible D match to TRBD1 (6 bases). This CDR3 spans 15 amino acids. The V end lost 0 bases, the J end lost 2 bases, and 11 bases lay between the germline ends. Germline V gene sequence: CDR1 MNHEY, CDR2 SVGAGI.

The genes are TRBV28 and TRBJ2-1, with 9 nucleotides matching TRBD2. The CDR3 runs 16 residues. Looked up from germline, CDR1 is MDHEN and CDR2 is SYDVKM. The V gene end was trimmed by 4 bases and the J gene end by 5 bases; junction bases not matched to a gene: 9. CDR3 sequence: CASSSTASGVNNEQFF. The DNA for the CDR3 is TGTGCCAGCAGTTCCACCGCTAGCGGGGTAAACAATGAGCAGTTCTTC.

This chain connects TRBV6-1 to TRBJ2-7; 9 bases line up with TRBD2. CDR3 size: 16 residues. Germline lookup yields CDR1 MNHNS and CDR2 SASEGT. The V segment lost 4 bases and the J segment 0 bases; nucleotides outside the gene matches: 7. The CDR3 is CASSGLAGLSSYEQYF. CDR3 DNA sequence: TGTGCCAGCAGTGGGCTAGCGGGATTGAGCTCCTACGAGCAGTACTTC.

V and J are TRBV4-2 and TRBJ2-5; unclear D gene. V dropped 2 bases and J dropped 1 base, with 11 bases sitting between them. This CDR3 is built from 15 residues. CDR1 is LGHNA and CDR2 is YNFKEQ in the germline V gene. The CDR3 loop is CASSQYMQVQETQYF. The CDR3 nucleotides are TGTGCCAGCAGCCAATATATGCAGGTCCAAGAGACCCAGTACTTC.

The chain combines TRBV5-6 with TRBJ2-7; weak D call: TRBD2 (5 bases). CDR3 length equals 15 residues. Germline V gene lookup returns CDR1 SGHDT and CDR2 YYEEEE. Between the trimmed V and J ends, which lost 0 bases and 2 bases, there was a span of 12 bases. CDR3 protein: CASSLGPRAAYEQYF. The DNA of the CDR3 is TGTGCCAGCAGCTTGGGTCCGAGAGCGGCCTACGAGCAGTACTTC. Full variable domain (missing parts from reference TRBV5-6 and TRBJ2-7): DAGVTQSPTHLIKTRGQQVTLRCSPKSGHDTVSWYQQALGQGPQFIFQYYEEEERQRGNFPDRFSGHQFPNYSSELNVNALLLGDSALYLCASSLGPRAAYEQYFGPGTRLTVT.

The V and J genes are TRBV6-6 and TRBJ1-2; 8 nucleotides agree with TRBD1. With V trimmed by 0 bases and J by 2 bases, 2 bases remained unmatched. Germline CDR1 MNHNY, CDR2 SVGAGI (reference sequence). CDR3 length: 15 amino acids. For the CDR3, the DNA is TGTGCCAGCAGTTACTCGCAGGGGGCGAACTATGGCTACACCTTC. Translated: CASSYSQGANYGYTF.

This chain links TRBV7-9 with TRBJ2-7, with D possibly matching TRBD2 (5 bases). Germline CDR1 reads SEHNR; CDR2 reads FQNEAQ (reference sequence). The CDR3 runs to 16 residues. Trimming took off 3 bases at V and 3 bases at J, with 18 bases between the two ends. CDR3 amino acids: CASSFRLAQLVYEQYF. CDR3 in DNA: TGTGCCAGCAGCTTCCGGCTAGCCCAGTTGGTCTACGAGCAGTACTTC.

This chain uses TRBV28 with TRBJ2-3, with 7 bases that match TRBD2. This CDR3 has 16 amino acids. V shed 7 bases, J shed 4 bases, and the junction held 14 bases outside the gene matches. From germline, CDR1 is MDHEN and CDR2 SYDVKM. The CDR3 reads CASNEGALALADTQYF. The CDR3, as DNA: TGTGCCAGCAACGAAGGGGCACTAGCGCTAGCAGATACGCAGTATTTT.

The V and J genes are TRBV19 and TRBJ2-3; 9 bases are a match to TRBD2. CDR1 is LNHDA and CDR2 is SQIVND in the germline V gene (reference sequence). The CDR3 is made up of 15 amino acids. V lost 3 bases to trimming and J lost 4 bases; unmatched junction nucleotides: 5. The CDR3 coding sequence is TGTGCCAGTAGTATTCCGGGACTAGCATCAGATACGCAGTATTTT. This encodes CASSIPGLASDTQYF.

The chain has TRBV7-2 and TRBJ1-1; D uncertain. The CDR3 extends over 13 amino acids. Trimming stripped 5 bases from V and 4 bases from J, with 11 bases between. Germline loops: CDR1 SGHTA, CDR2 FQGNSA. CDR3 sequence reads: CASSRSGPTEAFF. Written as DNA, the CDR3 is TGTGCCAGCAGCCGAAGTGGCCCCACTGAAGCTTTCTTT.

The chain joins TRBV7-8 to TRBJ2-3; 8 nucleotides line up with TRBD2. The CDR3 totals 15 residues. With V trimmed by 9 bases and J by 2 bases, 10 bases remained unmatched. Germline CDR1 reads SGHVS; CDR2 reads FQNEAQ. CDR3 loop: CASTQAGVITDTQYF. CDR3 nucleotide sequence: TGTGCCAGTACACAAGCGGGGGTAATCACAGATACGCAGTATTTT.

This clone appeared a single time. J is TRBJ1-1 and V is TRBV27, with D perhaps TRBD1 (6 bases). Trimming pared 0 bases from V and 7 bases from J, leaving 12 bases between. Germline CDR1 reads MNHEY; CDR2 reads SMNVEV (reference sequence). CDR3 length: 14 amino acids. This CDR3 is CASSLSHREGEAFF. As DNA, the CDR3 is TGTGCCAGCAGTTTATCGCACAGGGAGGGTGAAGCTTTCTTT.

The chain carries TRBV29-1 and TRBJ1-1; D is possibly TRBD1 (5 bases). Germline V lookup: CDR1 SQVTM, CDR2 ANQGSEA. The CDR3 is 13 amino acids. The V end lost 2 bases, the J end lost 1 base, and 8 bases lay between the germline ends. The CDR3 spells CSVETGPNTEAFF. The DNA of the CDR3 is TGCAGCGTTGAAACAGGACCGAACACTGAAGCTTTCTTT.

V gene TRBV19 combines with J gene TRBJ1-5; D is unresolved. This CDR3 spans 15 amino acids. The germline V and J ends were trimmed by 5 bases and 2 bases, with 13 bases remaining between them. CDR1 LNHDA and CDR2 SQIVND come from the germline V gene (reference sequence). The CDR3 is CASSFNLRGNQPQHF. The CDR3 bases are TGTGCCAGTAGTTTTAACCTACGGGGCAATCAGCCCCAGCATTTT.

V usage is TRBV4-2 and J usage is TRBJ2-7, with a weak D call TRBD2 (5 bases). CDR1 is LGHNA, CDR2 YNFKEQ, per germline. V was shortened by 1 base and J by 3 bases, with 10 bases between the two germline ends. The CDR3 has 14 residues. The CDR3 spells CASSQVSSSYEQYF. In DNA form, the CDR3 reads TGTGCCAGCAGCCAAGTATCTAGCAGCTACGAGCAGTACTTC.

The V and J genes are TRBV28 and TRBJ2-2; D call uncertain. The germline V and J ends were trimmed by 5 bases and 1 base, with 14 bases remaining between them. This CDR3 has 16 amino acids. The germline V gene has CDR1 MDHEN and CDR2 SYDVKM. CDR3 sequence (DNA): TGTGCCAGCAGTCCCTCCCACAGTGGGAACACCGGGGAGCTGTTTTTT. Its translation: CASSPSHSGNTGELFF. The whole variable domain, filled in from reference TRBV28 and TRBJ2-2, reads DVKVTQSSRYLVKRTGEKVFLECVQDMDHENMFWYRQDPGLGLRLIYFSYDVKMKEKGDIPEGYSVSREKKERFSLILESASTNQTSMYLCASSPSHSGNTGELFFGEGSRLTVL.

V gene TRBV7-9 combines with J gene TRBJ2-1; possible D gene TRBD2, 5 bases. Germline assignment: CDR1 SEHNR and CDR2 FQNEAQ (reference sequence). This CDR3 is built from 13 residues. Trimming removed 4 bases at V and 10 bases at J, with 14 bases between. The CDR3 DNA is TGTGCCAGCAGCTCCAAACTAGAATCCGAGCAGTTCTTC. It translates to CASSSKLESEQFF.

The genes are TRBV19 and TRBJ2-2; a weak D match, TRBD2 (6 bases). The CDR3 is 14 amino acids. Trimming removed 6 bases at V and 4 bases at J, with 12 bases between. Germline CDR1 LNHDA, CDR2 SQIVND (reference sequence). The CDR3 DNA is TGTGCCAGTAGAAGTCAGGGAGGCACCGGGGAGCTGTTTTTT. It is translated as CASRSQGGTGELFF.

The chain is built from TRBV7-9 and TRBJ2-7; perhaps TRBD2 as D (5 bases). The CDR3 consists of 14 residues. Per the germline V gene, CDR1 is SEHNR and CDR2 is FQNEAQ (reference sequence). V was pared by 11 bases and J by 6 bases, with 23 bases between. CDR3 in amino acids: CAGGLAGGSGEQYF. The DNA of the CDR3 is TGTGCCGGTGGTCTGGCGGGCGGCAGCGGCGAGCAGTACTTC. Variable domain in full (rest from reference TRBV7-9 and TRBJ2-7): DTGVSQNPRHKITKRGQNVTFRCDPISEHNRLYWYRQTLGQGPEFLTYFQNEAQLEKSRLLSDRFSAERPKGSFSTLEIQRTEQGDSAMYLCAGGLAGGSGEQYFGPGTRLTVT.

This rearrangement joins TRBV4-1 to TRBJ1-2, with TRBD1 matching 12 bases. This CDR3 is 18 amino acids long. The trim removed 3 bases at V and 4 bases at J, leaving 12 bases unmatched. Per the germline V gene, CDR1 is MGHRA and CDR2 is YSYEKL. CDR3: CASSQVIRDRGRGYGYTF. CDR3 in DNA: TGCGCCAGCAGCCAGGTAATCCGGGACAGGGGGCGCGGCTATGGCTACACCTTC.